The sequence of this TCR beta chain was determined in a study of beta chain features in type 1 diabetes. Trimming removed 4 bases from V and 4 bases from J, with 14 bases in between. The CDR3 covers 14 residues. CDR1 is SQVTM, CDR2 ANQGSEA, per germline. Isolation of CD4+ naive, central memory, regulatory and stem cell-like memory cells was achieved by sorting via CD45RO/CCR7/CD25/CD127/CD95/CD27. Study-level results: All four CD4+ subsets from Type 1 diabetes patients carried moderately but significantly shorter TCRB CDR3s.

Reverse transcribing all isolated RNA meant expressed TCRB transcripts were sequenced. Assay: immunoSEQ multiplex PCR; the TCRdb copy retains only in-frame clones and omits some. The sample records fewer than 650,000 clones, about a sixth being singletons. This clone has only a few counts. Its antigen is unidentified. V is TRBV29-1 and J is TRBJ1-5, with D possibly being TRBD1 (5 bases). Source material: naive CD4+ T cells from blood. The receptor comes from a man between 18 and 35 years old in good health. CDR3 loop: CSVAGTYENQPQHF. CDR3 DNA: TGCAGCGTTGCCGGGACGTATGAAAATCAGCCCCAGCATTTT.